This T cell receptor beta chain was retrieved from a study of cytomegalovirus exposure and HLA in healthy donors (dated by TCRdb to about 2017). For the study in its entirety: An earlier analysis of several hundred of the donors reported 276 Gb of sequence data and 90 million to 120 million unique TCR beta sequences obtained from around 170 million T cells. Donor age, sex, ethnicity and CMV serostatus were compiled alongside the repertoire data. HLA typing included class I and class II loci at four-digit resolution. The number of donors typed differed by locus, with roughly 620-630 for A, B, C, DRB1 and DQB1, approximately 500 for DQA1, 600 to 610 for DPA1, and some 440 for DPB1. To decide whether each TCR beta V gene segment behaved as functional or pseudogenic, an earlier analysis of some 600 of the donors relied on high-throughput TCR beta sequencing. Of the approximately 370 genotyped donors, 75% to 85% were placed in the genetic ancestry cluster associated with self-reported Caucasian donors. The T cell repertoires of 700 or so subjects were profiled by immunosequencing and related to cytomegalovirus serostatus. The aim of the study was to test whether cataloging public T cell receptors could identify signatures of past pathogen exposure. Approximately 300 gigabases of sequencing data and roughly 90 million unique TCR sequences were included in an early release covering around 650 HLA-typed donors. Every repertoire in the discovery cohort had been generated on one and the same sequencing platform. The study combined high-throughput TCR immunosequencing, statistical association of individual TCRs with disease status, and machine learning to predict cytomegalovirus infection status. Along with the approximately 620-subject first cohort, a separate validation cohort of over a hundred different subjects was used. Among around 400 genotyped donors of the cohort, an average of around 240,000 unique TCR beta nucleotide sequences was sequenced per donor, of which about 20% were non-productive. Rather than using new phenotypic data, the later analysis identified candidate immune exposures from TCR beta sequences and from how often those sequences occurred across donors. A later analysis re-examined previously published TCR beta repertoires from 610 or so donors and added high-resolution HLA genotyping to investigate patterns of TCR occurrence. A handful of DR-DQ haplotypes were handled as single units for association and clustering because linkage in the cohort was strong. Genome-wide SNP genotypes for about 65% of the 666 donors were used in a later genetic analysis, which treated that subset as a discovery cohort.

Broad study findings and their caveats: A group of highly shared sequence variants was considered likely to be a technical artifact of the sequencing pipeline. In both the original and validation cohorts, the classifier was reported to diagnose cytomegalovirus status with high specificity and sensitivity. The study listed 150 to 200 TCR beta chains as associated with cytomegalovirus. Several of the top co-occurrence clusters appeared to be linked to parvovirus B19, influenza, CMV and Epstein-Barr virus, according to a later analysis. When HLA alleles, especially DR and DQ, strongly co-occurred, attributing TCR associations to individual alleles was difficult. An association between a missense DCLRE1C variant and V-gene and J-gene trimming of TCR beta chains was found in a later genetic analysis and replicated in an independent cohort. Linkage disequilibrium might explain the correlated functional status among segregating V segments, but an unknown experimental factor could not be excluded. According to a later analysis, most CMV-associated TCR beta chains appeared to be HLA-restricted, and the HLA associations seemed to be driven largely by CMV exposure. Because the 87-base-pair reads could not distinguish some IMGT-functional V segments, including TRBV6-2 and TRBV6-3, those segments were excluded. In vitro tests confirmed that a few of the cytomegalovirus-associated TCR beta chains recognize cytomegalovirus antigens. In an earlier analysis of about 550 of the donors, most TCR beta V segments were observed in productive rearrangements about 87% or about 30% of the time, broadly matching IMGT annotations. Because some donors lacked HLA typing at each locus, the association tests relied only on the typed subset. Sequencing depth was assumed to be roughly uniform across donors in the presence/absence analyses, though that assumption may not hold. According to a later genetic analysis, donors in an Asian-associated ancestry cluster had fewer N-insertions in productive TCRs than the approximately 670-donor mean. For the cohort, immune exposure information was limited to CMV serostatus. In a later analysis, the rate of TCR association differed among HLA loci, with DRB1 alleles having the most associated TCRs and HLA-C alleles having the fewest. The cohort was sequenced for TCR beta chains only, and without alpha or paired-chain data the features that could be detected were limited. The earlier analysis of 587 of the donors excluded fewer than 20 rarely observed V segments, including chromosome 9 orphons, because counts were too low. In a later analysis, 16,951 TCR beta sequences were associated with specific HLA alleles at a false discovery rate of 0.05. Compared with equally common non-associated chains, HLA-associated TCR beta chains in a later analysis were more clonally expanded and had lower generation probabilities. The authors suggested that the approach could potentially be extended to other disease states and immunological phenotypes. A further reported finding was that TCR beta sequences accurately predicted the HLA-A and HLA-B alleles for most subjects in the first cohort. While some public TCRs were present in many individuals, most TCR sequences turned up only very rarely across donors.

The CDR3 has 13 amino acids, counting the end cysteine and phenylalanine. Solely the CDR3 DNA is kept, with 39 bases framed from the first base. Sequences MDHEN (CDR1) and SYDVKM (CDR2) are obtained from the germline V gene. At the junction V is shortened by 2 bases and J by 9 bases; bases outside the gene matches: 5. Library creation used the immunoSEQ multiplex PCR assay. A mixture of 60 forward primers for TCR Vbeta segments and 13 reverse primers for TCR Jbeta segments was used in the multiplex PCR. The CDR3 region of rearranged TCR beta genes was amplified from genomic DNA by a multiplex PCR assay. The Illumina HiSeq System was used to sequence the amplified TCR beta libraries as 87-base-pair reads. The original pipeline was this. In a later analysis, approximately 74 million unique TCR beta chains were counted across the 500 to 700 repertoires, and approximately 9.9 million of these chains were shared by at least two donors. Raw reads were error-corrected and collapsed into unique sequences with a nearest-neighbor algorithm that merged closely related sequences to remove PCR and sequencing errors. Alignment of CDR3 sequences to IMGT reference sequences was used to assign V, D and J gene segments. For a sequence to be retained, a match of at least six nucleotides to both a V gene segment and a J gene segment was required. A rearrangement was called productive if the CDR3 had no stop codons and remained in frame with V and J, and every other rearrangement was called non-productive. Following IMGT convention, CDR3 was defined as the stretch from the second conserved V-encoded cysteine up to the conserved J-encoded phenylalanine. Sequences without an unambiguous match to a single V gene segment were excluded from the earlier analysis of a few hundred of the donors. In an earlier analysis of 587 of the donors, V segments were called functional above 56.7% productive rearrangements and were called segregating when the between-donor standard deviation exceeded 5%. To diagnose cytomegalovirus status from the catalog of TCR beta chain sequences, a statistical classification framework was built. A later analysis assigned V and J genes by comparing TCR nucleotide sequences with IMGT/GENE-DB human TR gene sequences. A later analysis assigned CDR3 sequences and most-parsimonious VDJ recombination scenarios with the TCRdist pipeline. A later analysis defined each TCR beta chain by its CDR3 amino acid sequence plus V-gene family, and excluded reads lacking a unique V-gene family. As a way to deal with suspected cross-contamination and a sequencing artifact, a later analysis dropped 450 to 700 nucleotide sequences that were highly shared and had low generation probability. In a later analysis, a clonal expansion index for each public chain was calculated from normalized within-repertoire ranks of inferred template counts. In a later analysis, generation probabilities were computed with a VDJ recombination model fitted to out-of-frame rearrangements, and the resulting probabilities were checked against IGoR. A later analysis scored TCR-TCR, TCR-HLA and TCR-CMV co-occurrence with hypergeometric tests, applying a repertoire-size bias correction to TCR pairs. To estimate false discovery rates, a later analysis permuted the HLA or CMV assignments 20 times. In a later analysis, co-occurring TCRs were grouped using DBSCAN, with TCRdist sequence similarity added in when clustering inside HLA-allele-positive subsets. Repertoires with fewer than 30,000 or more than 120,000 public chains were left out of co-occurrence clustering, as were about 5 repertoires with anomalous nucleotide sharing. Held by TCRdb, this immuneACCESS table contains in-frame sequences only and omits some clones. Under half of the omission traces to an unresolved V gene where checked; the cause of the rest is unknown. The DNA was the basis for D and trimming; V, J and clone size are from that table. This sample lists fewer than 200,000 clones; around 80% were detected once. Of the sample, about 4.3% is held by the ten largest clones.

The cohort consisted of more than 650 healthy bone marrow donors. All cohort members were sampled while nominally healthy, although unrecorded immune exposures were likely present. The donor was CMV seropositive and was included in the group of 250 to 300 seropositive cohort members. Each donor provided a peripheral blood sample, and peripheral blood mononuclear cells were used for TCR beta sequencing. The Qiagen DNeasy Blood Extraction Kit was used to extract genomic DNA from the blood cell samples. Notes on this clone: Its antigen is still unknown. No much larger clone is present one base from it, and per-base qualities are unavailable.

The chain employs TRBV28 and TRBJ1-1, with 8 junctional bases fitting TRBD1. The receptor was derived from a woman aged 50 to 60 in good health and CMV-seropositive. Sequencing was done on a sample of PBMCs. At the DNA level, the sequence is TGTGCCAGCAGTTTAGACAGGGGAGCACAAGCTTTCTTT. Translated, it gives CASSLDRGAQAFF.